Presented here are 6 T cell receptor beta chains from one specimen sequenced in a study of a mutant IDH1 vaccine in newly diagnosed glioma. Stated time point: week 5, during vaccination. Vaccination used 300 ug of mutant IDH1 20-mer peptide per dose, with topical imiquimod. The method was immunoSEQ multiplex PCR; TCRdb's version includes in-frame clones alone and lacks a portion of them. The sample contains more than 35,000 clones, roughly 85% of which appear only once. The antigens for these receptors are not known. Sequenced material: PBMCs, taken from a glioma patient whose treatment included an IDH1 peptide vaccine. The receptors derive from a man in his forties or fifties with glioma.

This chain uses TRBV7-8 with TRBJ2-2, with TRBD1 matching over 9 bases. J gave up 4 bases and V 6 bases, and 3 bases lay outside the gene matches. Germline V gives CDR1 SGHVS, CDR2 FQNEAQ. The length of the CDR3 is 14 residues. CDR3 DNA sequence: TGTGCCAGCAGTCCGACAGGGGGCACCGGGGAGCTGTTTTTT. As protein: CASSPTGGTGELFF.

CDR3 sequence (DNA): TGTGCCAGCAGCTTACAAGGGACGGGGGAGCTGTTTTTT. This encodes CASSLQGTGELFF. The chain combines TRBV7-2 with TRBJ2-2; the D call may be TRBD1 or TRBD2 (5 bases each). V was pared by 2 bases and J by 8 bases, with 9 bases between. The CDR3 covers 13 residues. Germline V CDR1 and CDR2: SGHTA, FQGNSA.

This sequence joins TRBV2 and TRBJ2-7; TRBD2 matches at 7 bases. The CDR3 loop spans 12 amino acids. J lost 2 bases, V lost 9 bases, and 4 bases had no gene match. Germline V gives CDR1 SNHLY, CDR2 FYNNEI. CDR3 in amino acids: CASLAGAYEQYF. CDR3 DNA: TGTGCCAGTCTGGCGGGGGCCTACGAGCAGTACTTC.

The chain has TRBV7-2 and TRBJ2-7; D might be TRBD2 (5 bases). Trimming left V 5 bases short and J 6 bases short, with 14 bases between. Germline CDR1 is SGHTA and CDR2 is FQGNSA. This CDR3 has 13 amino acids. CDR3 sequence: CASSPRGPSEQYF. CDR3 nucleotide sequence: TGTGCCAGCAGCCCCCGAGGGCCTAGCGAGCAGTACTTC.

The rearrangement links TRBV10-2 to TRBJ2-7, with 7 bases identical to TRBD1. Germline assignment: CDR1 WSHSY and CDR2 SAAADI. V was clipped by 3 bases and J by 2 bases; unmatched bases: 1. The CDR3 contains 13 residues. The CDR3 DNA reads TGCGCCAGCAGTGATGGGACAGCCTACGAGCAGTACTTC. Its translation: CASSDGTAYEQYF.

This clone was observed a single time. V is TRBV7-9 and J is TRBJ1-4, with 8 bases lining up with TRBD1. J lost 4 bases, V lost 4 bases, and 5 bases had no gene match. CDR1 SEHNR and CDR2 FQNEAQ come from the germline V gene (reference sequence). The CDR3 is made up of 15 amino acids. CDR3 coding DNA: TGTGCCAGCAGCTCGCAGGGGGCTCTTAATGAAAAACTGTTTTTT. Its translation: CASSSQGALNEKLFF.